A single sample is the source of the 18 T cell receptor beta chains below, sequenced in a study of preoperative IRX-2 immunotherapy in early breast cancer. The treatment here: preoperative locoregional IRX-2 cytokine immunotherapy. The data were produced by immunoSEQ multiplex PCR, yet TCRdb's version contains in-frame clones alone and is incomplete. The table records 35,000 to 50,000 clones, about 94% of them present only once. The sequenced sample was tumor tissue, obtained after IRX-2 immunotherapy. Receptors were obtained from a human donor with breast cancer.

This chain links TRBV5-1 with TRBJ2-2, with TRBD2 identical over 10 bases. Germline CDR1 SGHRS, CDR2 YFSETQ. With V trimmed by 5 bases and J by 8 bases, 9 bases remained unmatched. CDR3 length: 15 residues. The CDR3 nucleotides read TGCGCCAGCAGGGAGCGGCTAGCGGGAGTTGGGGAGCTGTTTTTT. Translation gives CASRERLAGVGELFF.

The chain couples TRBV2 to TRBJ1-5; TRBD1 might be the D (5 bases). Per germline, CDR1 SNHLY and CDR2 FYNNEI. CDR3 size: 13 residues. Trimming removed 5 bases from V and 11 bases from J, with 16 bases in between. CDR3: CASSRTSPGAQHF. The CDR3 DNA is TGTGCCAGCAGTAGGACGAGCCCGGGGGCCCAGCATTTT.

The rearrangement uses TRBV19 and TRBJ1-4; D is ambiguous. The V gene's germline CDR1 is LNHDA and CDR2 SQIVND (reference sequence). The CDR3 length is 13 residues. V was trimmed by 8 bases and J by 4 bases, leaving 11 bases between them. CDR3 DNA: TGTGCCAGTCGGCCCCCCAATAATGAAAAACTGTTTTTT. Translating it yields CASRPPNNEKLFF.

The gene calls are TRBV5-1 and TRBJ1-1, with 9 bases that match TRBD1. V dropped 2 bases and J dropped 4; count of bases not matched to a gene: 6. Germline assignment: CDR1 SGHRS and CDR2 YFSETQ. The CDR3 is 15 amino acids. CDR3 sequence reads: CASSFHGQGSTEAFF. The CDR3, as DNA: TGCGCCAGCAGCTTCCATGGACAGGGGAGCACTGAAGCTTTCTTT.

The V gene is TRBV19, the J gene TRBJ2-2; either TRBD1 or TRBD2 may fit D (5 bases each). CDR1 is LNHDA and CDR2 is SQIVND in the germline V gene (reference sequence). There are 14 residues in the CDR3. Trimming removed 8 bases at V and 1 base at J, with 11 bases between. CDR3 amino acids: CASSGRMNTGELFF. The CDR3 DNA follows: TGTGCCAGTTCGGGACGGATGAACACCGGGGAGCTGTTTTTT.

J is TRBJ2-3 and V is TRBV4-2; 11 bases are a match to TRBD2. V shed 0 bases, J shed 4 bases, and the junction held 6 bases outside the gene matches. In germline, CDR1 is LGHNA, CDR2 YNFKEQ. There are 17 residues in the CDR3. The CDR3 reads CASSQEFSGGAPDTQYF. As DNA, the CDR3 is TGTGCCAGCAGCCAAGAATTTAGCGGGGGGGCCCCAGATACGCAGTATTTT.

The CDR3 sequence: CASRGGEYTIYF. The CDR3 DNA follows: TGTGCCAGCAGGGGAGGGGAATACACCATATATTTT. This chain links TRBV4-2 with TRBJ1-3, with D possibly TRBD1 on 5 matching bases. From germline, CDR1 is LGHNA and CDR2 YNFKEQ. Trimming took off 6 bases at V and 8 bases at J, with 11 bases between the two ends. The CDR3 has 12 residues.

The chain uses TRBV18 and TRBJ2-1, with D tentatively TRBD2 (5 bases). Germline lookup yields CDR1 KGHSH and CDR2 LQKENI. V gave up 3 bases and J gave up 1 base, with 10 bases separating them. The CDR3 contains 15 residues. For the CDR3, the DNA is TGTGCCAGCTCACCTCTTTCGGGGTCCTACAATGAGCAGTTCTTC. This sequence encodes CASSPLSGSYNEQFF.

Sample share makes this clone medium-sized. V usage is TRBV9 and J usage is TRBJ2-2, with TRBD2 matching 9 bases. V was pared by 3 bases and J by 1 base, with 1 base of the junction left unmatched. CDR3 length equals 15 residues. The V gene's germline CDR1 is SGDLS and CDR2 YYNGEE. The CDR3 spells CASSASGENTGELFF. CDR3 DNA: TGTGCCAGCAGCGCTAGCGGGGAGAACACCGGGGAGCTGTTTTTT.

This rearrangement joins TRBV9 to TRBJ1-2; possibly TRBD1 for D (6 bases). Looked up from germline, CDR1 is SGDLS and CDR2 is YYNGEE. This CDR3 region has 13 residues. V gave up 4 bases and J gave up 4 bases, with 11 bases separating them. Here the CDR3 DNA reads TGTGCCAGCAGCTTCGGGGGCCCCTATGGCTACACCTTC. Translating it yields CASSFGGPYGYTF.

The V call is TRBV6-5, the J call TRBJ2-1; TRBD2 aligns across 11 bases. The J segment lost 7 bases and the V segment lost 5 bases, leaving 7 bases of the junction unmatched. There are 15 residues in the CDR3. Germline V CDR1 and CDR2: MNHEY, SVGAGI. CDR3 residues: CASSATSGSGNEQFF. DNA for the CDR3: TGTGCCAGCAGTGCCACTAGCGGGAGTGGAAATGAGCAGTTCTTC.

This chain uses TRBV5-6 with TRBJ2-1, with 7 bases identical to TRBD2. The J segment lost 1 base and the V segment lost 4 bases, leaving 17 bases of the junction unmatched. Germline V gene lookup returns CDR1 SGHDT and CDR2 YYEEEE. The CDR3 is 19 residues long. CDR3 DNA: TGTGCCAGCAGCCCCGTCGGACTAGGATTGGGGGGTTCCTACAATGAGCAGTTCTTC. It codes for CASSPVGLGLGGSYNEQFF.

The chain uses TRBV18 and TRBJ1-1; D gene unclear. The CDR3 consists of 14 residues. Trimming removed 1 base from V and 3 bases from J, with 9 bases in between. From germline, CDR1 is KGHSH and CDR2 LQKENI. The DNA of the CDR3 is TGTGCCAGCTCACCACTTCAGGACCACACTGAAGCTTTCTTT. Its protein product is CASSPLQDHTEAFF.

The V gene is TRBV7-6, the J gene TRBJ2-5; 9 bases align to TRBD1. V shed 5 bases, J shed 5 bases, and the junction held 9 bases outside the gene matches. The germline V gene encodes CDR1 SGHVS and CDR2 FNYEAQ. CDR3 size: 15 residues. The CDR3: CASSPRTGEGETQYF. CDR3 bases: TGTGCCAGCAGCCCCCGGACAGGGGAAGGGGAGACCCAGTACTTC.

This clone was counted a few times. The chain recombines TRBV30 with TRBJ1-5; possible D gene TRBD1, 6 bases. Between the trimmed V and J ends, which lost 1 base and 5 bases, there was a span of 9 bases. The length of the CDR3 is 13 residues. The germline V gene encodes CDR1 GTSNPN and CDR2 SVGIG (reference sequence). CDR3 sequence (DNA): TGTGCCTGGAGTGATTCAGGGGATCAGCCCCAGCATTTT. This sequence encodes CAWSDSGDQPQHF.

The chain recombines TRBV5-6 with TRBJ1-4; D gene uncertain. Germline V lookup: CDR1 SGHDT, CDR2 YYEEEE. The CDR3 consists of 12 residues. V was clipped by 3 bases and J by 10 bases, with 10 bases between them. CDR3 in amino acids: CASSSVPGKLFF. In DNA, the CDR3 is TGTGCCAGCAGCTCGGTCCCCGGAAAACTGTTTTTT.

The CDR3 is CAIDRIRNTEAFF. The CDR3, as DNA: TGTGCCATCGACAGGATTCGAAACACTGAAGCTTTCTTT. The V and J genes are TRBV2 and TRBJ1-1; weak D call: TRBD1 (6 bases). CDR3 length: 13 residues. Trimming removed 10 bases from V and 2 bases from J, with 14 bases in between. Germline lookup yields CDR1 SNHLY and CDR2 FYNNEI.

The chain employs TRBV7-8 and TRBJ2-2, with 9 bases matching TRBD1. The CDR3 is 15 amino acids. Germline CDR1 SGHVS, CDR2 FQNEAQ. With 4 bases clipped from V and 6 bases from J, the junction kept 6 bases outside the gene matches. CDR3 nucleotide sequence: TGTGCCAGCAGCTCAGGAACAGGGGGCTCCGGGGAGCTGTTTTTT. Its translation: CASSSGTGGSGELFF. Variable domain in full (rest from reference TRBV7-8 and TRBJ2-2): GAGVSQSPRYKVAKRGQDVALRCDPISGHVSLFWYQQALGQGPEFLTYFQNEAQLDKSGLPSDRFFAERPEGSVSTLKIQRTQQEDSAVYLCASSSGTGGSGELFFGEGSRLTVL.